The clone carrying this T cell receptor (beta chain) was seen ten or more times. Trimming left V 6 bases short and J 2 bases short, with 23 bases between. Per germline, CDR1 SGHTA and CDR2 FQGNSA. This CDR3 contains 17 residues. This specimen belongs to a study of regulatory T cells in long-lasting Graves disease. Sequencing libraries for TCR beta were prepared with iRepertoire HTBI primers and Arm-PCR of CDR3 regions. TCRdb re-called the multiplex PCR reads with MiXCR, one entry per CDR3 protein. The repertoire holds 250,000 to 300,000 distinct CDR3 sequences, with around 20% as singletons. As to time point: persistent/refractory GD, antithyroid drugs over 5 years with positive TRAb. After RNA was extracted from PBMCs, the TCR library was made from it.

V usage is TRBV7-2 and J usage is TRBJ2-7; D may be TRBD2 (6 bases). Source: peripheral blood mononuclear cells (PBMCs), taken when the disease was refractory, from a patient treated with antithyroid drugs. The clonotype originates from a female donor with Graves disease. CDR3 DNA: TGTGCCAGCAGGGGGCGGGGTAGGAGGGACGGCCCCTACGAGCAGTACTTC. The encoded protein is CASRGRGRRDGPYEQYF.